This T cell receptor (beta chain) was recovered during a study of identical twins. In TCRdb, the 5' RACE reads were re-called with MiXCR into one record per CDR3 protein. The repertoire holds 350,000 to 500,000 distinct CDR3 sequences, with around a sixth as singletons. Germline CDR1 reads SGHAT; CDR2 reads FQDESV (reference sequence). The CDR3 is 15 amino acids. Between the trimmed V and J ends, which lost 2 bases and 2 bases, there was a span of 11 bases. This clonotype showed up just a few times. The chain has TRBV11-1 and TRBJ2-3; no definite D call. This TCR derives from a man aged 50-59 years in good health. The specimen sequenced was naive T cells sorted from blood. CDR3 in amino acids: CASSLSLPLTDTQYF. CDR3 bases: TGTGCCAGCAGCTTATCCCTACCACTCACAGATACGCAGTATTTT.